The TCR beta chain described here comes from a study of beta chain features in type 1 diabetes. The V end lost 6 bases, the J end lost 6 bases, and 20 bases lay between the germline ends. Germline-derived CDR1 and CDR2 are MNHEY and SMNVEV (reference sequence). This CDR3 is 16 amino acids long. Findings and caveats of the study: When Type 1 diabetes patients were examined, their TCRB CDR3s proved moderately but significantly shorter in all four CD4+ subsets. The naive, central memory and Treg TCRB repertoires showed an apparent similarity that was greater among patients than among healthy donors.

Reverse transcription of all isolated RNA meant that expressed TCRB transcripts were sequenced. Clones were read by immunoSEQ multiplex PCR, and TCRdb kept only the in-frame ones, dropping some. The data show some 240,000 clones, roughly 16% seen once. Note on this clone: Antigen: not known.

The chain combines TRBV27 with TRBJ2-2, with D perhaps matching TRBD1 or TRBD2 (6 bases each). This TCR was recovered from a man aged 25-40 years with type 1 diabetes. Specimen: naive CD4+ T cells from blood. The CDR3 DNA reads TGTGCCAGCAGAGGGGGTTGGCGGGGAATTCCCGGGGAGCTGTTTTTT. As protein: CASRGGWRGIPGELFF.